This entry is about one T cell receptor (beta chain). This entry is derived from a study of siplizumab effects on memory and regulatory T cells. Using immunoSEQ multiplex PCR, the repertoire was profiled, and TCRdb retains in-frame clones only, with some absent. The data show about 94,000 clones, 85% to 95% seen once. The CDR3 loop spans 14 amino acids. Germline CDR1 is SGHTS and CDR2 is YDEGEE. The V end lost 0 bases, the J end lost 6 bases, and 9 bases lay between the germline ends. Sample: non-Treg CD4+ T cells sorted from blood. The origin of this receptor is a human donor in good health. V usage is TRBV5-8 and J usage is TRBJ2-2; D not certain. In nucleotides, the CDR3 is TGTGCCAGCAGCTTGGTTCAAAGGGCCGGGGAGCTGTTTTTT. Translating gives CASSLVQRAGELFF.